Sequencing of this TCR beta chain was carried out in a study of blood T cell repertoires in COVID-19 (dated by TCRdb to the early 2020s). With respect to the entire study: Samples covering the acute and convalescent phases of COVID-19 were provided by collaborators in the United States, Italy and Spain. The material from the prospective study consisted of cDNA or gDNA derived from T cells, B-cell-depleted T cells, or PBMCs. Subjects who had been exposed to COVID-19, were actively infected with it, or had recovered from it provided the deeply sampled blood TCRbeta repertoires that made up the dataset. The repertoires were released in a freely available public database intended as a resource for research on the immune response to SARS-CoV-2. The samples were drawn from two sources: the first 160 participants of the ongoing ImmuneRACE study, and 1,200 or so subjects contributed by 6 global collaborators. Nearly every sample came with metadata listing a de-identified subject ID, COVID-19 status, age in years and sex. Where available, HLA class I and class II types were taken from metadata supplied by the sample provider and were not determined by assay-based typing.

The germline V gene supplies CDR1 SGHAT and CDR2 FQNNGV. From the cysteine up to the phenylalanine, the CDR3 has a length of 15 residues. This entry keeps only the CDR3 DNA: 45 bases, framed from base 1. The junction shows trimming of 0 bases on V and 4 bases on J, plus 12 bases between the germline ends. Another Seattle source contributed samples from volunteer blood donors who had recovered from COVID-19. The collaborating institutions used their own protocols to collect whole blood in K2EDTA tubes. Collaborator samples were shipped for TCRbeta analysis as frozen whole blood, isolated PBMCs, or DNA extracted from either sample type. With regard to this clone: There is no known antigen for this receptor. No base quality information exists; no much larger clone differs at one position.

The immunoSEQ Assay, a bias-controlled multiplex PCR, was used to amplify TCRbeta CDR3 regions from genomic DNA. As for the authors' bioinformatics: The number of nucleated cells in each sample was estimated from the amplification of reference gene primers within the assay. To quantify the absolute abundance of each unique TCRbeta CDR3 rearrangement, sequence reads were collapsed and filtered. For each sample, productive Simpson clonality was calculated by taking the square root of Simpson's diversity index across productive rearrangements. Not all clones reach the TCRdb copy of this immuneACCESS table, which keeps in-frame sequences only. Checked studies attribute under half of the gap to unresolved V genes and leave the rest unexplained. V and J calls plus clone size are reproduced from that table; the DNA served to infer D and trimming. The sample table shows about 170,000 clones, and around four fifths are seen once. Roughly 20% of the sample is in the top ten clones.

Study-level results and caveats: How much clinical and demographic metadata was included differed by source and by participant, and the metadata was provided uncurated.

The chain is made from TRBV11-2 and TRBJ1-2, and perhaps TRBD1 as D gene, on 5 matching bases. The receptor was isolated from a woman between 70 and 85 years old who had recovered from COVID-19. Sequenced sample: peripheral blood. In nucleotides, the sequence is TGTGCCAGCAGCTTAGAGGGGGGGGTATTCTATGGCTACACCTTC. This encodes CASSLEGGVFYGYTF.